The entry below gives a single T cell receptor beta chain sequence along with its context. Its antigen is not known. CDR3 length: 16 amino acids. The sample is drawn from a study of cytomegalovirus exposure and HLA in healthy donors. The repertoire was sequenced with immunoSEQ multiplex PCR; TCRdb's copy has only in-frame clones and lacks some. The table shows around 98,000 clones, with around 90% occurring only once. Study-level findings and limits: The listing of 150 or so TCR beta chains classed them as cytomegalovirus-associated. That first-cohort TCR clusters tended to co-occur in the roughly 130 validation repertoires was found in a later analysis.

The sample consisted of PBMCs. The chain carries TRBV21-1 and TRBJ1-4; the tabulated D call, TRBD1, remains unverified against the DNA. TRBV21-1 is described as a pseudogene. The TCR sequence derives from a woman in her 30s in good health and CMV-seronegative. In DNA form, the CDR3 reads TGTGCCAGCAGCAACCCTAGGGGACAGCCTAATGAAAAACTGTTTTTT. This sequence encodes CASSNPRGQPNEKLFF.